Each of the 19 T cell receptor beta chains below was sequenced from the same sample in a study of blood T cells in healthy people across ages. Through a sample-barcoded 5' primer and a J-beta primer mix, a second PCR was run for roughly 6 to 11 cycles. TCRdb re-called the 5' RACE reads with MiXCR, one entry per CDR3 protein. This repertoire shows 600,000 to 900,000 distinct CDR3 sequences, 20% to 30% found once; its top ten account for about 2.9%. These data are also associated with another study on T cells of mothers and their children.

Sequenced sample: blood. These receptors all stem from a boy aged 5 to 17 in good health.

This clonotype was picked up a small number of times. The chain is built from TRBV28 and TRBJ2-1; 11 bases match TRBD2. The CDR3 loop spans 19 amino acids. With 2 bases clipped from V and 9 bases from J, the junction kept 18 bases outside the gene matches. Germline assignment: CDR1 MDHEN and CDR2 SYDVKM. The CDR3, as DNA: TGTGCCAGCAGTTTAAGGTCGGCTTATAGCGGGGGGGGGTCGAGTGAGCAGTTCTTC. Protein sequence: CASSLRSAYSGGGSSEQFF.

The chain recombines TRBV29-1 with TRBJ2-7; weak D call: TRBD1 (7 bases). Germline loops: CDR1 SQVTM, CDR2 ANQGSEA. The CDR3 runs to 14 residues. Trimming removed 7 bases at V and 3 bases at J, with 19 bases between. CDR3 loop: CSAIRGAGGYEQYF. The CDR3 DNA is TGCAGCGCCATCAGGGGGGCAGGTGGCTACGAGCAGTACTTC.

There are a few counts of this clonotype. V and J are TRBV29-1 and TRBJ1-4; D uncertain. The CDR3 sequence is 12 residues long. Trimming cost V 6 bases and J 8 bases, with 13 bases left between them. Germline V gene lookup returns CDR1 SQVTM and CDR2 ANQGSEA. CDR3 sequence reads: CSVGLTKEKLFF. The CDR3 DNA reads TGCAGCGTGGGCCTAACGAAGGAAAAACTGTTTTTT.

The chain is built from TRBV5-1 and TRBJ2-3, with D tentatively TRBD1 (5 bases). The CDR3 is 14 amino acids. Germline lookup yields CDR1 SGHRS and CDR2 YFSETQ. V was shortened by 1 base and J by 5 bases, with 11 bases between the two germline ends. DNA of the CDR3: TGCGCCAGCAGCTTGAACGAAAGGGGAGATACGCAGTATTTT. It specifies CASSLNERGDTQYF.

There are a few counts of this clonotype. The chain joins TRBV20-1 to TRBJ2-3; D unclear. The length of the CDR3 is 15 residues. V was trimmed by 1 base and J by 4 bases, leaving 15 bases between them. Germline V lookup: CDR1 DFQATT, CDR2 SNEGSKA (reference sequence). DNA of the CDR3: TGCAGTGCTAGAGTACTGGAGTTTGTCGCAGATACGCAGTATTTT. Amino acids: CSARVLEFVADTQYF.

The chain links TRBV20-1 to TRBJ1-5, with D uncertain. There are 13 residues in the CDR3. The germline V gene has CDR1 DFQATT and CDR2 SNEGSKA (reference sequence). V lost 6 bases and J 5 bases, leaving 14 bases between the germline ends. CDR3 amino acids: CSAPPPGDQPQHF. The CDR3 DNA reads as TGCAGTGCCCCACCACCTGGGGATCAGCCCCAGCATTTT.

This clonotype was found a few times. V gene TRBV20-1 combines with J gene TRBJ2-5; D ambiguous. Germline V lookup: CDR1 DFQATT, CDR2 SNEGSKA (reference sequence). V lost 5 bases and J 5 bases, leaving 9 bases between the germline ends. The CDR3 length is 11 residues. DNA for the CDR3: TGCAGTGCTTTCCTCCGGGAGACCCAGTACTTC. It translates to CSAFLRETQYF.

V usage is TRBV10-3 and J usage is TRBJ2-7; 7 bases align to TRBD1. The CDR3 length is 14 residues. Germline values: CDR1 ENHRY, CDR2 SYGVKD. The V and J ends lost 7 bases and 0 bases, in that order; junction bases with no gene match: 6. CDR3: CAITETGTSYEQYF. CDR3 nucleotides: TGTGCCATCACCGAGACAGGGACCTCCTACGAGCAGTACTTC.

This clonotype was recorded a few times. The chain joins TRBV4-1 to TRBJ2-3; the match to TRBD1 covers 9 bases. Germline CDR1 reads MGHRA; CDR2 reads YSYEKL. J gave up 5 bases and V 0 bases, and 6 bases lay outside the gene matches. CDR3 length: 16 residues. CDR3 residues: CASSQDGDRVIDTQYF. As DNA, the CDR3 is TGCGCCAGCAGCCAAGATGGGGACAGGGTTATAGATACGCAGTATTTT.

This chain joins TRBV5-1 and TRBJ2-3, with D perhaps given as TRBD1 or TRBD2 (5 bases each). With 5 bases removed from V and 6 bases from J, the gap between germline ends came to 16 bases. Germline assignment: CDR1 SGHRS and CDR2 YFSETQ. The CDR3 runs 14 residues. The CDR3 sequence: CASRSTGGSDTQYF. The DNA of the CDR3 is TGCGCCAGCAGAAGCACAGGCGGGTCGGATACGCAGTATTTT.

Only a few counts were recorded for this clonotype. The chain carries TRBV5-5 and TRBJ2-3; 7 bases fit TRBD1. CDR1 and CDR2 (germline): SGHKS, YYEKEE (reference sequence). The CDR3 contains 16 residues. The J segment lost 7 bases and the V segment lost 1 base, leaving 12 bases of the junction unmatched. CDR3 sequence: CASSLTQGISIHTQYF. In nucleotides, the CDR3 is TGTGCCAGCAGCTTGACACAGGGGATCTCGATCCATACGCAGTATTTT.

The sample holds a few counts of this clonotype. This chain joins TRBV5-1 and TRBJ2-6, with D possibly TRBD2 on 5 matching bases. CDR1 SGHRS and CDR2 YFSETQ come from the germline V gene. CDR3 length: 14 residues. Trimming stripped 5 bases from V and 2 bases from J, with 8 bases between. This CDR3 reads CASRRVAGANVLTF. DNA for the CDR3: TGCGCCAGCAGGAGGGTTGCTGGGGCCAACGTCCTGACTTTC. The full variable domain, its missing parts supplied by reference TRBV5-1 and TRBJ2-6, is KAGVTQTPRYLIKTRGQQVTLSCSPISGHRSVSWYQQTPGQGLQFLFEYFSETQRNKGNFPGRFSGRQFSNSRSEMNVSTLELGDSALYLCASRRVAGANVLTFGAGSRLTVL.

The chain is built from TRBV5-1 and TRBJ2-5; D may be TRBD1 or TRBD2 (6 bases each). Trimming pared 4 bases from V and 2 bases from J, leaving 27 bases between. The CDR3 extends over 19 amino acids. In germline, CDR1 is SGHRS, CDR2 YFSETQ. The CDR3 nucleotides are TGCGCCAGCAGCCCCGGGGGCCCGAATCTTTTTGGGACTCAAGAGACCCAGTACTTC. Translating it yields CASSPGGPNLFGTQETQYF.

This clonotype appeared a few times. This sequence joins TRBV5-1 and TRBJ2-3, with D unresolved. The germline gives CDR1 SGHRS, CDR2 YFSETQ. V was clipped by 1 base and J by 4 bases, with 10 bases between them. The CDR3 contains 14 residues. As DNA, the CDR3 is TGCGCCAGCAGCTTGTCTCAGGACCCAGATACGCAGTATTTT. Translated, it gives CASSLSQDPDTQYF. Looking up the rest from reference TRBV5-1 and TRBJ2-3 gives the full variable domain: KAGVTQTPRYLIKTRGQQVTLSCSPISGHRSVSWYQQTPGQGLQFLFEYFSETQRNKGNFPGRFSGRQFSNSRSEMNVSTLELGDSALYLCASSLSQDPDTQYFGPGTRLTVL.

This clonotype has more than one count but fewer than ten. The rearrangement joins TRBV5-1 to TRBJ2-1; D possibly corresponds to TRBD2 (7 bases). Trimming removed 3 bases from V and 5 bases from J, with 15 bases in between. Germline assignment: CDR1 SGHRS and CDR2 YFSETQ. The CDR3 consists of 15 residues. The CDR3 loop is CASSSTGGPDNEQFF. The CDR3 bases are TGCGCCAGCAGCTCGACGGGGGGCCCAGACAATGAGCAGTTCTTC.

The chain carries TRBV12-3 or TRBV12-4 and TRBJ1-2; D may be TRBD1 (6 bases). V lost 5 bases and J 3 bases, leaving 10 bases between the germline ends. The CDR3 spans 13 residues. CDR3 protein: CASSHRVDYGYTF. CDR3 DNA sequence: TGTGCCAGCAGTCACAGGGTCGACTATGGCTACACCTTC.

This clonotype appeared a few times. The genes are TRBV20-1 and TRBJ2-5; 14 bases match TRBD2. The DNA end is more similar to TRBJ2-7, so the J call may be wrong. CDR1 and CDR2 (germline): DFQATT, SNEGSKA (reference sequence). This CDR3 spans 14 amino acids. In DNA, the CDR3 is TGCAGTGGCCTGACTAGCGGGGGGGACTACGAGCAGTACTTC. It yields the protein CSGLTSGGDYEQYF.

The chain joins TRBV10-2 to TRBJ1-2; 12 bases map to TRBD1. Germline assignment: CDR1 WSHSY and CDR2 SAAADI. This CDR3 region has 16 residues. Trimming removed 1 base from V and 4 bases from J; junction bases left unmatched: 4. CDR3 loop: CASSELGTGGTYGYTF. CDR3 nucleotide sequence: TGCGCCAGCAGTGAGTTGGGGACAGGGGGCACCTATGGCTACACCTTC.

The genes are TRBV2 and TRBJ2-5, with D possibly TRBD2 on 6 matching bases. V lost 6 bases and J 5 bases, leaving 19 bases between the germline ends. CDR1 is SNHLY and CDR2 is FYNNEI in the germline V gene. The CDR3 runs to 15 residues. The CDR3 nucleotides are TGTGCCAGCAGGCGGGGAGGAGGGGCCCGGGAGACCCAGTACTTC. Protein product: CASRRGGGARETQYF.